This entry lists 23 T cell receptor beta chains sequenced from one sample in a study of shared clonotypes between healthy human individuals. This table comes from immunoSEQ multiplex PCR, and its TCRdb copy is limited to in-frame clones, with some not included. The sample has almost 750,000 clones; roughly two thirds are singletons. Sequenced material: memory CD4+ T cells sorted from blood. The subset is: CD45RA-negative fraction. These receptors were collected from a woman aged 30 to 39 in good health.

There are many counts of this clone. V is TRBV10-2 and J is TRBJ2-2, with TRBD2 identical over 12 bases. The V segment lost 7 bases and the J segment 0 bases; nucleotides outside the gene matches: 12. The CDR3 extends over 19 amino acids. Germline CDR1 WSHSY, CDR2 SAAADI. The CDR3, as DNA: TGCGCCAGCACTTCACCGACTAGCGGGAGCCCATCGAACACCGGGGAGCTGTTTTTT. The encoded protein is CASTSPTSGSPSNTGELFF.

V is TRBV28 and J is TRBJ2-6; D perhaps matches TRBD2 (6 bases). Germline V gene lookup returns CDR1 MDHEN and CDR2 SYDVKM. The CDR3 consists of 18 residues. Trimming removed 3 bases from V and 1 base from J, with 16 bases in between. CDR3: CASSFWPGLMSGANVLTF. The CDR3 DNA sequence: TGTGCCAGCAGTTTTTGGCCGGGACTGATGTCTGGGGCCAACGTCCTGACTTTC.

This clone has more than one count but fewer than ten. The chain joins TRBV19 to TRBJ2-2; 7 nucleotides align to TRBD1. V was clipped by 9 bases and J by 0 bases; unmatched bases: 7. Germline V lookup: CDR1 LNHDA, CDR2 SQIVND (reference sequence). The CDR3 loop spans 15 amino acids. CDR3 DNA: TGTGCCAGCACCCGGGACAGTCCGAACACCGGGGAGCTGTTTTTT. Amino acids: CASTRDSPNTGELFF.

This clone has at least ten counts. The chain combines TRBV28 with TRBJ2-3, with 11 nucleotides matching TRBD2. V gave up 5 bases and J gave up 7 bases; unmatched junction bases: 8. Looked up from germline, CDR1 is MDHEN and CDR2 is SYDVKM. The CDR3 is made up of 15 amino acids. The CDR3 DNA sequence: TGTGCCAGCAGTAGACTAGCGGGAAGTAGAAATACGCAGTATTTT. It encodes CASSRLAGSRNTQYF.

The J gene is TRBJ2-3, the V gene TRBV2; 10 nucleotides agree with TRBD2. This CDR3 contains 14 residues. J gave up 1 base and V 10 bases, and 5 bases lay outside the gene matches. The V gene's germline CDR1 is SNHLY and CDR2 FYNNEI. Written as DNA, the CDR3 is TGTGCCACAAAGCGGGAGGGCGGCACAGATACGCAGTATTTT. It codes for CATKREGGTDTQYF.

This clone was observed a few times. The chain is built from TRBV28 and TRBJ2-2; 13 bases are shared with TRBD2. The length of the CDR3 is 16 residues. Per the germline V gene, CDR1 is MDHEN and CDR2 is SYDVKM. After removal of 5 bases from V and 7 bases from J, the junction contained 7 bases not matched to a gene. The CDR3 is CASSTSGRAGGGELFF. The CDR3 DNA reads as TGTGCCAGCAGTACTAGCGGGAGGGCCGGTGGCGGGGAGCTGTTTTTT.

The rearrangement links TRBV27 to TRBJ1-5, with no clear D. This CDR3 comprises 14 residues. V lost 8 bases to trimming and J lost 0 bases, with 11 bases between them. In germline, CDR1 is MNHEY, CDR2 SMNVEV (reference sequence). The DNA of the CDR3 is TGTGCCAGCGCCCGGCAGAATAGCAATCAGCCCCAGCATTTT. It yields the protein CASARQNSNQPQHF.

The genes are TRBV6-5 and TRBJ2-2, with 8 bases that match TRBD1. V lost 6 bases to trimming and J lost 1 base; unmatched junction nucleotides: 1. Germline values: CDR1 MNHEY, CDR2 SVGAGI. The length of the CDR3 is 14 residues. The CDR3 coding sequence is TGTGCCAGCAGCGGGACAGGGAACACCGGGGAGCTGTTTTTT. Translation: CASSGTGNTGELFF.

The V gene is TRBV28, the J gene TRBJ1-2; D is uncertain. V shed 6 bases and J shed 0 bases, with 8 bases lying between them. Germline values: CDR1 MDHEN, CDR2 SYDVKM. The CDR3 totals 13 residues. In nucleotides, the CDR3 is TGTGCCAGCAGACAACTATCTAACTATGGCTACACCTTC. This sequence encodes CASRQLSNYGYTF.

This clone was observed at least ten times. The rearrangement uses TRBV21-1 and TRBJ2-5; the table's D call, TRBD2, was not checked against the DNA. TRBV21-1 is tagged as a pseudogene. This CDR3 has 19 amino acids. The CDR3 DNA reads TGTGCCAGCAGCAAAGGTGGCCTCCGGGGTCCTAGCGGGAATGAGACCCAGTACTTC. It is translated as CASSKGGLRGPSGNETQYF.

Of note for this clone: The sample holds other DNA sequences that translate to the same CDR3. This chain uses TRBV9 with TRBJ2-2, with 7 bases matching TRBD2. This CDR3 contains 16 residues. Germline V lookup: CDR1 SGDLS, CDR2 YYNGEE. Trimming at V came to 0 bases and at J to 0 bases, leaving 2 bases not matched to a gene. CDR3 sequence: CASSVVSGTNTGELFF. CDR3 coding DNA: TGTGCCAGCAGCGTAGTAAGCGGGACGAACACCGGGGAGCTGTTTTTT.

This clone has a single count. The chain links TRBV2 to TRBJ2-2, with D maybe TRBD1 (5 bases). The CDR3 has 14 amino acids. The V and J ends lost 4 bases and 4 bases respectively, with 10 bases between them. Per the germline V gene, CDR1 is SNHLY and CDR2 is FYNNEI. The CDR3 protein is CASSVQGITGELFF. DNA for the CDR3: TGTGCCAGCAGTGTTCAGGGAATCACCGGGGAGCTGTTTTTT.

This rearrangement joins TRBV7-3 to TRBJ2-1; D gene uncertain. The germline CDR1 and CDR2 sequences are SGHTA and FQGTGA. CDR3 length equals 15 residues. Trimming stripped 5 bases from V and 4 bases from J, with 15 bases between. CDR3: CASSLDAGVYNEQFF. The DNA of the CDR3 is TGTGCCAGCAGCCTCGACGCCGGCGTTTACAATGAGCAGTTCTTC.

CDR3 sequence reads: CAISSGTSGSQETQYF. Here the CDR3 DNA reads TGTGCCATCAGCTCCGGGACTAGCGGGAGCCAAGAGACCCAGTACTTC. V is TRBV10-3 and J is TRBJ2-5; 14 bases align to TRBD2. This CDR3 has 16 residues. The V gene end was trimmed by 6 bases and the J gene end by 1 base; junction bases not matched to a gene: 4. The germline gives CDR1 ENHRY, CDR2 SYGVKD.

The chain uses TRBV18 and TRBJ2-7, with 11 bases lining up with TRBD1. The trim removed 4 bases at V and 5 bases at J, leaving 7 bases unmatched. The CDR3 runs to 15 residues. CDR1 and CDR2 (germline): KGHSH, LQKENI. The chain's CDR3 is CASSRRTGGIDEQYF. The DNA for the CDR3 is TGTGCCAGCTCACGACGGACAGGGGGCATCGACGAGCAGTACTTC.

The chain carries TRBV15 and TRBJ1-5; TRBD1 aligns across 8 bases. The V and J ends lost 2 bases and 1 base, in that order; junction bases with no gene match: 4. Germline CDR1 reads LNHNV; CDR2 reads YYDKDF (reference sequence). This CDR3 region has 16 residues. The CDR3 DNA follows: TGTGCCACCAGCAGATCACAGGGGGTAAGCAATCAGCCCCAGCATTTT. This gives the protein CATSRSQGVSNQPQHF.

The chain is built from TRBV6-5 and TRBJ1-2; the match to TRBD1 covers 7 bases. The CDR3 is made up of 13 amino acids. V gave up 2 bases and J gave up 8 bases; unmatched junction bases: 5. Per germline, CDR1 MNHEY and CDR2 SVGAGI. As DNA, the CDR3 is TGTGCCAGCAGTTACGTTGGAGGGGGCGGCTACACCTTC. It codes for CASSYVGGGGYTF.

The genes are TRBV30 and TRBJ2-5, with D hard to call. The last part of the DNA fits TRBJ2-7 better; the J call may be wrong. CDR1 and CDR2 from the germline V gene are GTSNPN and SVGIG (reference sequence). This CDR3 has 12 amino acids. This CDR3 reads CAYAGSNYEQYF. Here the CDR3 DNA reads TGTGCATACGCTGGCTCTAACTACGAGCAGTACTTC.

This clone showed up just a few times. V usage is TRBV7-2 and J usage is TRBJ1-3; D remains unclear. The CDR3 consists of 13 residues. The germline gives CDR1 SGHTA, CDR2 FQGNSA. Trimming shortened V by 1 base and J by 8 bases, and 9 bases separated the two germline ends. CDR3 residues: CASSLGGGDTIYF. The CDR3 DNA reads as TGTGCCAGCAGCTTAGGGGGTGGGGACACCATATATTTT.

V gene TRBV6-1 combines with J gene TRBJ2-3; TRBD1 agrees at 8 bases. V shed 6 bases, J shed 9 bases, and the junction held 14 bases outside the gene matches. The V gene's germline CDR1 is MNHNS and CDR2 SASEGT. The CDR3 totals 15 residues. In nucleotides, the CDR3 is TGTGCCAGCAGGGCCAATCGGGACAGGAGGTCGACGCAGTATTTT. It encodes CASRANRDRRSTQYF.

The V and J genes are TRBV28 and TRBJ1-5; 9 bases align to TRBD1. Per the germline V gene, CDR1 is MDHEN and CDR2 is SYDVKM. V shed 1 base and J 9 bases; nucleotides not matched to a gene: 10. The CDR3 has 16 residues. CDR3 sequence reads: CASSLYGDRAYRPQHF. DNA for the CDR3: TGTGCCAGCAGTTTATACGGGGACAGGGCGTATAGGCCCCAGCATTTT.

CDR3 DNA: TGTGCCAGCAGCCAAGGACAGGGCGGGTACGAGCAGTACTTC. It translates to CASSQGQGGYEQYF. This chain joins TRBV13 and TRBJ2-7, with 8 bases lining up with TRBD1. The V segment lost 5 bases and the J segment 4 bases; nucleotides outside the gene matches: 7. This CDR3 region has 14 residues. Germline V gene sequence: CDR1 PRHDT, CDR2 FYEKMQ (reference sequence).

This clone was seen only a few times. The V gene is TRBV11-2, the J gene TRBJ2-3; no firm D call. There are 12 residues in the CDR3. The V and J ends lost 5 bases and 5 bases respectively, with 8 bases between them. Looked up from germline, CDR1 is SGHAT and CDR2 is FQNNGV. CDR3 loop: CASSLLGDTQYF. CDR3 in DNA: TGTGCCAGCAGCCTTTTGGGAGATACGCAGTATTTT.